A selection of T cell receptor beta chains follows, all from one sample in a study of T cell repertoires in cytomegalovirus infection. The antigens of these receptors remain unknown. One entry per CDR3 protein, called by TCRdb with MiXCR from the reads. The table records about 570,000 distinct CDR3 sequences, about 40% of them present only once. The sample here was cultured PBMCs, taken from culture after CMV antigen stimulation. The receptors originated from a human donor in good health (CMV status not recorded). Some clones in this sample may be carry-over from other donors' samples. CDR3s include the opening cysteine and the closing phenylalanine or tryptophan. The D gene is left open where the match is weak. Size values are once, few and many counts, or a class for expanded clones, and some rows have none.

TRBV7-9	few	-	TRBJ1-1	TGTGCCAGCAGCTTAAATGTGGTGACGAACACTGAAGCTTTCTTT	CASSLNVVTNTEAFF
TRBV20-1	-	-	TRBJ2-5	TGCAGTGTCAGACGGTATAAGGGCGGGGAAGAGACCCAGTACTTC	CSVRRYKGGEETQYF
TRBV7-2	-	-	TRBJ1-1	TGTGCCAGCAGCTCGAGGTCGAGGAGGGAAGATTTCTTT	CASSSRSRREDFF
TRBV6-1	-	TRBD1	TRBJ1-1	TGTGCCAGCAGCCCTAGGGGGCCGGCGAACACTGAAGCTTTCTTT	CASSPRGPANTEAFF
TRBV7-9	few	-	TRBJ1-1	TGTGCCAGCAGCTTATTGGAGAGTGTGGGGAACACTGAAGCTTTCTTT	CASSLLESVGNTEAFF
TRBV20-1	few	-	TRBJ2-3	TGCAGTGCGGTGGGGGAAAATACGCAGTATTTT	CSAVGENTQYF
TRBV7-9	-	-	TRBJ2-5	TGTGCCAGCAGCTTAGGCCAGAACCCGGCCCAGTACTTC	CASSLGQNPAQYF
TRBV7-2	many	-	TRBJ1-1	TGTGCCAGCAGCTTAGTAGGCGTGATGAACACTGAAGCTTTCTTT	CASSLVGVMNTEAFF
TRBV24-1	few	TRBD2	TRBJ2-1	TGTGCCACCAGTGAGCCCGGGGGGATGGAGCAGTTCTTC	CATSEPGGMEQFF
TRBV5-3	-	TRBD1	TRBJ1-6	TGTGCCAGCAGCTCCCGACAGGTAGGGGGCTCACCCCTCCACTTT	CASSSRQVGGSPLHF
TRBV7-6	-	-	TRBJ2-5	TGTGCCGGCCAAGCAGCGCAAGGCGAGACCCAGTACTTC	CAGQAAQGETQYF
TRBV19	-	-	TRBJ2-2	TGTGCCAGTAGTATACGGGCAGGGGTGGTGGTCACCGGGGAGCTGTTTTTT	CASSIRAGVVVTGELFF
TRBV19	-	-	TRBJ2-7	TGTGCCAGTAGTACCAGGGCTAGCCACGAGCAGTACTTC	CASSTRASHEQYF
TRBV29-1	-	-	TRBJ2-3	TGCAGCGCCGAACGGACCGGGCGCACAGATACGCAGTATTTT	CSAERTGRTDTQYF
TRBV19	-	TRBD1	TRBJ1-2	TGTGCCAGTAGTATAACAGGGGGCGTCGGCTATGGCTACACCTTC	CASSITGGVGYGYTF
TRBV20-1	-	TRBD2	TRBJ2-7	TGCAGTGCTAGAGGGCGGGCTAGCGGGCCGGGAGAAACCTACGAGCAGTACTTC	CSARGRASGPGETYEQYF
TRBV27	-	-	TRBJ2-1	TGTGCCAGCAGTTTTCTCGGCGGGGGCCTCTACAATGAGCAGTTCTTC	CASSFLGGGLYNEQFF
TRBV2	-	-	TRBJ1-4	TGTGCCAGCACCTTCCAAGAGCCCCTGCCTGAAGAACTGTTTTTT	CASTFQEPLPEELFF